A selection of T cell receptor beta chains follows, all from one sample in a study of T cells in narcolepsy. Sequenced by immunoSEQ multiplex PCR; TCRdb stores in-frame clones only, minus some. The sample consists of about 35,000 clones, around 80% of them appearing once. Sample: memory (CD45RA-) CD4+ T cells from blood. These receptors came from a human donor in good health. The CDR3 runs from the conserved cysteine through the conserved F or W. The D gene is left open where the match is weak. A clone size is listed for some rows: how often the clone was seen (once, few, many), or a class if it is expanded.

D gene: TRBD2; V gene: TRBV29-1; J gene: TRBJ2-4; clone size: once; CDR3 DNA: TGCAGCGTCCCCCCTGGCCCCTTTACTAGCGGATTCGCCAAAAACATTCAGTACTTC; CDR3 protein: CSVPPGPFTSGFAKNIQYF
D gene: .; V gene: TRBV5-3; J gene: TRBJ2-2; clone size: .; CDR3 DNA: TGTGCCAGAAGCTCGAAGGGACCGGAGACTAGACCTAAGGGGGCTATATCGAACACCGGGGAGCTGTTTTTT; CDR3 protein: CARSSKGPETRPKGAISNTGELFF
D gene: .; V gene: TRBV7-9; J gene: TRBJ2-5; clone size: .; CDR3 DNA: TGTGCCAGCAGCTCCTCAAAGCCCGACGCGACCCAGTACTTC; CDR3 protein: CASSSSKPDATQYF
D gene: .; V gene: TRBV18; J gene: TRBJ2-7; clone size: .; CDR3 DNA: TGTGCCAGCTCACCAGTCGGCCAGGGATTATACGAGCAGTACTTC; CDR3 protein: CASSPVGQGLYEQYF
D gene: .; V gene: TRBV29-1; J gene: TRBJ2-1; clone size: .; CDR3 DNA: TGCAGCGTTTCTAGGGGCTGGAATGAGCAGTTCTTC; CDR3 protein: CSVSRGWNEQFF
D gene: TRBD2; V gene: TRBV7-6; J gene: TRBJ2-5; clone size: few; CDR3 DNA: TGTGCCAGCAGCTTAGGCTCTAGCGGGGGGGGAGAGACCCAGTACTTC; CDR3 protein: CASSLGSSGGGETQYF
D gene: .; V gene: TRBV23-1; J gene: TRBJ2-7; clone size: .; CDR3 DNA: TGCGCCAGCAGTCAATCGTTCACAAACCTGATCTACGAGCAGTACTTC; CDR3 protein: CASSQSFTNLIYEQYF
D gene: TRBD1; V gene: TRBV6-5; J gene: TRBJ1-5; clone size: .; CDR3 DNA: TGTGCCAGCAGTCCGGGACAGGGCCGGCAGCCCCAGCATTTT; CDR3 protein: CASSPGQGRQPQHF
D gene: .; V gene: TRBV5-6; J gene: TRBJ2-1; clone size: .; CDR3 DNA: TGTGCCAGCAGCTTGGCGGGCGGGGCCCTCCGTCAGTTCTTC; CDR3 protein: CASSLAGGALRQFF
D gene: TRBD1; V gene: TRBV18; J gene: TRBJ2-7; clone size: .; CDR3 DNA: TGTGCCAGCTCACAGACAGGGGGCGGCCCCTACGAGCAGTACTTC; CDR3 protein: CASSQTGGGPYEQYF
D gene: .; V gene: TRBV6-5; J gene: TRBJ2-3; clone size: .; CDR3 DNA: TGTGCCAGCACCCAGCCCCCAGATACGCAGTATTTT; CDR3 protein: CASTQPPDTQYF
D gene: .; V gene: TRBV7-3; J gene: TRBJ1-1; clone size: .; CDR3 DNA: TGTGCCAGCAGCCCAAGTCATGAAGCTTTCTTT; CDR3 protein: CASSPSHEAFF
D gene: TRBD2; V gene: TRBV11-2; J gene: TRBJ2-1; clone size: .; CDR3 DNA: TGTGCCAGCAGCTTTATCGGGAGGAATAATGAGCAGTTCTTC; CDR3 protein: CASSFIGRNNEQFF
D gene: TRBD2; V gene: TRBV6-5; J gene: TRBJ2-5; clone size: .; CDR3 DNA: TGTGCCAGCAGTACGGGGGGGTGGGAGACCCAGTACTTC; CDR3 protein: CASSTGGWETQYF
D gene: TRBD1; V gene: TRBV7-9; J gene: TRBJ2-3; clone size: .; CDR3 DNA: TGTGCCAGCAGCACGGGGGACAGGGGTAGCACAGATACGCAGTATTTT; CDR3 protein: CASSTGDRGSTDTQYF
D gene: TRBD2; V gene: TRBV7-8; J gene: TRBJ2-3; clone size: .; CDR3 DNA: TGTGCCAGCAGCCTCTGGACTAGCGGGAGCACAGATACGCAGTATTTT; CDR3 protein: CASSLWTSGSTDTQYF
D gene: TRBD1; V gene: TRBV5-4; J gene: TRBJ2-5; clone size: .; CDR3 DNA: TGTGCCAGCAGCTATCCAGGGGGCGGTCAAGAGACCCAGTACTTC; CDR3 protein: CASSYPGGGQETQYF
D gene: TRBD1; V gene: TRBV5-1; J gene: TRBJ2-7; clone size: .; CDR3 DNA: TGCGCCAGCAGCAGTCGGACAGGGAACTACGAGCAGTACTTC; CDR3 protein: CASSSRTGNYEQYF
D gene: TRBD1; V gene: TRBV7-2; J gene: TRBJ2-2; clone size: few; CDR3 DNA: TGTGCCAGCAGGAAACCGGGACAGTTCACCGGGGAGCTGTTTTTT; CDR3 protein: CASRKPGQFTGELFF
D gene: .; V gene: TRBV6-6; J gene: TRBJ1-1; clone size: .; CDR3 DNA: TGTGCCAGCAGGCACGGGACAGAAGCTTTCTTT; CDR3 protein: CASRHGTEAFF
D gene: TRBD1; V gene: TRBV4-3; J gene: TRBJ1-5; clone size: .; CDR3 DNA: TGCGCCAGCAGCCAAGTACAGGGGCGTCAGCCCCAGCATTTT; CDR3 protein: CASSQVQGRQPQHF
D gene: TRBD1; V gene: TRBV25-1; J gene: TRBJ1-6; clone size: .; CDR3 DNA: TGTGCCAGCAGTGAACTTGGGACGGGACAGGGTGGTTCACCCCTCCACTTT; CDR3 protein: CASSELGTGQGGSPLHF
D gene: TRBD2; V gene: TRBV6-4; J gene: TRBJ2-2; clone size: .; CDR3 DNA: TGTGCCAGCAGACTAGCGGGAGCCGGGGAGCTGTTTTTT; CDR3 protein: CASRLAGAGELFF
D gene: .; V gene: TRBV20-1; J gene: TRBJ1-1; clone size: .; CDR3 DNA: TGCAGTGGGGGGGACACTGAAGCTTTCTTT; CDR3 protein: CSGGDTEAFF
D gene: TRBD1; V gene: TRBV5-8; J gene: TRBJ2-5; clone size: .; CDR3 DNA: TGTGCCAGCAGACTACCCGGGACAGGGCAGAGGGGGACCCAGTACTTC; CDR3 protein: CASRLPGTGQRGTQYF
D gene: TRBD1; V gene: TRBV18; J gene: TRBJ1-2; clone size: .; CDR3 DNA: TGTGCCAGCTCCCGACAGGGGGATGGCTACACCTTC; CDR3 protein: CASSRQGDGYTF
D gene: TRBD1; V gene: TRBV19; J gene: TRBJ2-7; clone size: .; CDR3 DNA: TGTGCCAGCGGCACCGGGACAGGGGACTTCTACGAGCAGTACTTC; CDR3 protein: CASGTGTGDFYEQYF
D gene: .; V gene: TRBV6-5; J gene: TRBJ2-3; clone size: .; CDR3 DNA: TGTGCCAGCAGTTACATTGGACTCGCCACAGATACGCAGTATTTT; CDR3 protein: CASSYIGLATDTQYF
D gene: .; V gene: TRBV29-1; J gene: TRBJ2-2; clone size: .; CDR3 DNA: TGCAGCGTTGTCGGGTCCTCCGGGACGATAGCCGGGGAGCTGTTTTTT; CDR3 protein: CSVVGSSGTIAGELFF
D gene: .; V gene: TRBV6-4; J gene: TRBJ1-2; clone size: .; CDR3 DNA: TGTGCCAGCAGAGCCCAACACGGACCGGATTATGGCTACACCTTC; CDR3 protein: CASRAQHGPDYGYTF
D gene: .; V gene: TRBV7-3; J gene: TRBJ1-2; clone size: .; CDR3 DNA: TGTGCCAGCAGCGCTCAAGGGGGAGGATTTGGCTACACCTTC; CDR3 protein: CASSAQGGGFGYTF
D gene: .; V gene: TRBV4-1; J gene: TRBJ2-5; clone size: .; CDR3 DNA: TGCGCCAGCAGCCAAGGCGGGGCGACACCCCAGTACTTC; CDR3 protein: CASSQGGATPQYF
D gene: TRBD1; V gene: TRBV5-1; J gene: TRBJ1-1; clone size: .; CDR3 DNA: TGCGCCAGCAGTCCAGGGGGTATCGGCACTGAAGCTTTCTTT; CDR3 protein: CASSPGGIGTEAFF
D gene: TRBD2; V gene: TRBV30; J gene: TRBJ2-5; clone size: .; CDR3 DNA: TGTGCCTGGAGTGGGACTAGCGTTTTTGAGACCCAGTACTTC; CDR3 protein: CAWSGTSVFETQYF
D gene: .; V gene: TRBV5-1; J gene: TRBJ2-3; clone size: .; CDR3 DNA: TGCGCCAGCAGCTTGTTGGTTGGAGATACGCAGTATTTT; CDR3 protein: CASSLLVGDTQYF
D gene: .; V gene: TRBV5-4; J gene: TRBJ2-7; clone size: once; CDR3 DNA: TGTGCCAGCAGCCGAAGACACGATACCTACGAGCAGTACTTC; CDR3 protein: CASSRRHDTYEQYF
D gene: .; V gene: TRBV5-1; J gene: TRBJ2-5; clone size: .; CDR3 DNA: TGCGCCAGCAGAGAAGGAGCCCAAGAGACCCAGTACTTC; CDR3 protein: CASREGAQETQYF
D gene: TRBD1; V gene: TRBV7-9; J gene: TRBJ2-7; clone size: .; CDR3 DNA: TGTGCCAGCAGCAAAGGGACAGGGGGCCCTTCGGGCGAGCAGTACTTC; CDR3 protein: CASSKGTGGPSGEQYF
D gene: .; V gene: TRBV6-6; J gene: TRBJ2-7; clone size: .; CDR3 DNA: TGTGCCAGCAGCTTCACAGGGAGCTCCTACGAGCAGTACTTC; CDR3 protein: CASSFTGSSYEQYF
D gene: TRBD2; V gene: TRBV6-1; J gene: TRBJ2-7; clone size: .; CDR3 DNA: TGTGCCAGCAGCAGAGCGGGAACCTACGAGCAGTACTTC; CDR3 protein: CASSRAGTYEQYF
D gene: TRBD1; V gene: TRBV5-1; J gene: TRBJ2-7; clone size: once; CDR3 DNA: TGCGCCAGCAGCCGGGACAGCGCCTACGAGCAGTACTTC; CDR3 protein: CASSRDSAYEQYF